The next 23 T cell receptor beta chains were all read from a single sample in a study of OX40 agonist ivuxolimab in advanced cancers. Profiled with immunoSEQ multiplex PCR; TCRdb holds only in-frame clones, not every one. The data show 30,000 to 40,000 clones, roughly 90% seen once. The sequencing used CD4+ or CD8+ T cells sorted from blood, collected in a trial of the OX40 agonist ivuxolimab. These receptors originate from an adult with an advanced solid tumor such as melanoma, head and neck, liver or kidney cancer.

In DNA, the CDR3 is TGTGCCAGCATCGTCGAGACTGTCAATGAGCAGTTCTTC. Encoded protein: CASIVETVNEQFF. V is TRBV6-9 and J is TRBJ2-1; D is uncertain. CDR1 and CDR2 (germline): MNHGY, SVAAGI. The CDR3 has 13 residues. V lost 7 bases and J 6 bases, leaving 13 bases between the germline ends.

J is TRBJ2-1 and V is TRBV2, with 13 bases that match TRBD2. The V segment lost 6 bases and the J segment 4 bases; nucleotides outside the gene matches: 12. The CDR3 is made up of 18 amino acids. Germline V lookup: CDR1 SNHLY, CDR2 FYNNEI. This chain's CDR3 is CASSSGLAGIGWYNEQFF. The CDR3 nucleotides read TGTGCCAGCAGCTCGGGACTAGCGGGAATAGGATGGTACAATGAGCAGTTCTTC.

The rearrangement joins TRBV13 to TRBJ2-3; TRBD2 is a possible D gene (5 bases). The germline gives CDR1 PRHDT, CDR2 FYEKMQ (reference sequence). Deletions cut 6 bases from V and 0 bases from J, with 10 bases between. The CDR3 length is 14 residues. CDR3 protein: CASRRRGSTDTQYF. The DNA of the CDR3 is TGTGCCAGCAGACGACGAGGGAGCACAGATACGCAGTATTTT. Complete variable domain (other parts from reference TRBV13 and TRBJ2-3): AAGVIQSPRHLIKEKRETATLKCYPIPRHDTVYWYQQGPGQDPQFLISFYEKMQSDKGSIPDRFSAQQFSDYHSELNMSSLELGDSALYFCASRRRGSTDTQYFGPGTRLTVL.

The genes are TRBV10-2 and TRBJ2-1, with D uncertain. CDR3 length: 14 residues. CDR1 is WSHSY and CDR2 is SAAADI in the germline V gene. V lost 3 bases and J 2 bases, leaving 8 bases between the germline ends. The CDR3 spells CASSDAGPYNEQFF. The CDR3 DNA follows: TGCGCCAGCAGTGACGCCGGGCCCTACAATGAGCAGTTCTTC.

The chain carries TRBV7-3 and TRBJ2-1, with D unclear. The germline V gene has CDR1 SGHTA and CDR2 FQGTGA. CDR3 length: 13 amino acids. Trimming removed 1 base from V and 5 bases from J, with 6 bases in between. The CDR3 DNA reads TGTGCCAGCAGCTTAAACTTTAACAATGAGCAGTTCTTC. Its translation is CASSLNFNNEQFF.

This CDR3 reads CASSSEKGQGFLKADTQYF. The CDR3 bases are TGTGCCAGCAGCTCAGAAAAGGGACAGGGGTTTCTGAAGGCAGATACGCAGTATTTT. The chain has TRBV7-9 and TRBJ2-3, with 10 bases identical to TRBD1. The CDR3 is 19 amino acids. The germline gives CDR1 SEHNR, CDR2 FQNEAQ (reference sequence). J lost 4 bases, V lost 4 bases, and 17 bases had no gene match.

This chain links TRBV19 with TRBJ1-5; D not certain. Trimming shortened V by 7 bases and J by 3 bases, and 16 bases separated the two germline ends. Per germline, CDR1 LNHDA and CDR2 SQIVND (reference sequence). The CDR3 has 15 amino acids. The CDR3 loop is CASTTVWPANQPQHF. DNA of the CDR3: TGTGCCAGTACCACTGTTTGGCCGGCCAATCAGCCCCAGCATTTT.

The chain combines TRBV19 with TRBJ1-1; no clear D gene. This CDR3 contains 13 residues. Germline assignment: CDR1 LNHDA and CDR2 SQIVND (reference sequence). Deletions cut 0 bases from V and 1 base from J, with 3 bases between. The CDR3, as DNA: TGTGCCAGTAGTATAGACGGGAACACTGAAGCTTTCTTT. Amino acid sequence: CASSIDGNTEAFF. Complete variable domain (other parts from reference TRBV19 and TRBJ1-1): DGGITQSPKYLFRKEGQNVTLSCEQNLNHDAMYWYRQDPGQGLRLIYYSQIVNDFQKGDIAEGYSVSREKKESFPLTVTSAQKNPTAFYLCASSIDGNTEAFFGQGTRLTVV.

V gene TRBV7-9 combines with J gene TRBJ2-7; 10 bases agree with TRBD1. Per the germline V gene, CDR1 is SEHNR and CDR2 is FQNEAQ (reference sequence). The CDR3 extends over 13 amino acids. Trimming took 5 bases from V and 6 from J; bases not matched to a gene: 4. DNA of the CDR3: TGTGCCAGCAGCCTAGGACAGGGGGGCGAGCAGTACTTC. Translation: CASSLGQGGEQYF.

The chain uses TRBV5-6 and TRBJ1-6, with no clear D. The CDR3 extends over 12 amino acids. V was clipped by 0 bases and J by 8 bases, with 3 bases between them. Germline assignment: CDR1 SGHDT and CDR2 YYEEEE. The CDR3 protein is CASSLGYSPLHF. The CDR3 nucleotides are TGTGCCAGCAGCTTGGGTTATTCACCCCTCCACTTT.

The genes are TRBV19 and TRBJ2-7; 11 nucleotides line up with TRBD2. Germline CDR1 and CDR2: LNHDA and SQIVND (reference sequence). J gave up 5 bases and V 6 bases, and 6 bases lay outside the gene matches. The CDR3 spans 14 residues. The CDR3 sequence: CASSRTSGFDEQYF. DNA of the CDR3: TGTGCCAGTAGCCGGACTAGCGGGTTCGACGAGCAGTACTTC.

The chain carries TRBV28 and TRBJ2-3; TRBD2 matches at 7 bases. In germline, CDR1 is MDHEN, CDR2 SYDVKM. CDR3 length: 17 residues. Unmatched junction bases numbered 11, after V lost 4 bases and J lost 1 base. The CDR3 loop is CASSSVTSVKGTDTQYF. The CDR3 DNA is TGTGCCAGCAGTTCCGTAACTAGCGTGAAGGGCACAGATACGCAGTATTTT.

V is TRBV6-5 and J is TRBJ2-7, with 8 bases that match TRBD1. Germline V lookup: CDR1 MNHEY, CDR2 SVGAGI. The V segment lost 5 bases and the J segment 2 bases; nucleotides outside the gene matches: 8. The CDR3 sequence is 15 residues long. CDR3 sequence reads: CASSQTGDGAYEQYF. The CDR3 DNA reads as TGTGCCAGCAGTCAGACAGGGGATGGGGCCTACGAGCAGTACTTC.

The chain uses TRBV18 and TRBJ2-1, with 9 bases matching TRBD2. Germline-derived CDR1 and CDR2 are KGHSH and LQKENI. The CDR3 spans 16 residues. Trimming cost V 2 bases and J 5 bases; bases outside gene matches: 7. Here the CDR3 reads CASSPGGGGVNNEQFF. The CDR3 DNA reads TGTGCCAGCTCACCAGGAGGCGGGGGGGTCAACAATGAGCAGTTCTTC.

V is TRBV11-3 and J is TRBJ2-7, with D tentatively TRBD1 or TRBD2 (5 bases each). CDR1 is SGHNT, CDR2 YENEEA, per germline. V lost 5 bases and J lost 5, with 13 bases in between. This CDR3 contains 13 residues. The CDR3 region has the DNA TGTGCCAGCAGCGCAAGGGACGCAAACGAGCAGTACTTC. The encoded protein is CASSARDANEQYF.

V gene TRBV4-2 combines with J gene TRBJ2-5; 7 bases map to TRBD2. Germline CDR1 LGHNA, CDR2 YNFKEQ. The CDR3 is 19 amino acids. Trimming took 4 bases from V and 5 from J; bases not matched to a gene: 22. This CDR3 reads CASSRSVHLTTGGAETQYF. Written as DNA, the CDR3 is TGTGCCAGCAGCCGATCGGTTCACCTAACGACGGGGGGAGCGGAGACCCAGTACTTC.

J is TRBJ2-3 and V is TRBV27; D remains ambiguous. Trimming shortened V by 0 bases and J by 3 bases, and 10 bases separated the two germline ends. The germline V gene has CDR1 MNHEY and CDR2 SMNVEV (reference sequence). The CDR3 covers 15 residues. The CDR3 sequence: CASSLSPGGTDTQYF. CDR3 sequence (DNA): TGTGCCAGCAGTTTATCCCCGGGCGGTACAGATACGCAGTATTTT.

J is TRBJ2-1 and V is TRBV6-5; D may be TRBD1 (7 bases). The CDR3 extends over 14 amino acids. Per germline, CDR1 MNHEY and CDR2 SVGAGI. Trimming pared 6 bases from V and 8 bases from J, leaving 17 bases between. The CDR3 spells CASSSAGGLDEQFF. CDR3 bases: TGTGCCAGCAGCTCGGCAGGGGGACTGGATGAGCAGTTCTTC.

This sequence joins TRBV5-1 and TRBJ2-7; TRBD1 is a possible D gene (6 bases). Germline CDR1 and CDR2: SGHRS and YFSETQ. CDR3 size: 15 residues. Between the trimmed V and J ends, which lost 0 bases and 4 bases, there was a span of 14 bases. The CDR3 DNA reads as TGCGCCAGCAGCTTGGATCCCGGGACACATTACGAGCAGTACTTC. Its protein product is CASSLDPGTHYEQYF.

The J gene is TRBJ2-7, the V gene TRBV19; the match to TRBD1 covers 9 bases. CDR1 and CDR2 (germline): LNHDA, SQIVND (reference sequence). The trim removed 5 bases at V and 2 bases at J, leaving 7 bases unmatched. This CDR3 region has 15 residues. The CDR3 nucleotides read TGTGCCAGTAGTCCGGGACAGGGTCAAGCCTACGAGCAGTACTTC. Its protein product is CASSPGQGQAYEQYF.

The chain links TRBV7-6 to TRBJ2-1, with 11 bases aligning to TRBD2. Trimming cost V 4 bases and J 4 bases; bases outside gene matches: 6. Germline CDR1 reads SGHVS; CDR2 reads FNYEAQ. The CDR3 is made up of 16 amino acids. The CDR3 here is CASSSMTSGKYNEQFF. DNA of the CDR3: TGTGCCAGCAGCTCCATGACTAGCGGGAAGTACAATGAGCAGTTCTTC.

This chain joins TRBV5-1 and TRBJ2-1; 8 positions agree with TRBD1. The CDR3 spans 14 residues. Unmatched junction bases numbered 4, after V lost 4 bases and J lost 4 bases. In germline, CDR1 is SGHRS, CDR2 YFSETQ. The CDR3 sequence: CASSTGGLYNEQFF. DNA for the CDR3: TGCGCCAGCAGCACAGGGGGGTTGTACAATGAGCAGTTCTTC.

This clone was detected only once. The chain carries TRBV4-1 and TRBJ2-1, with TRBD2 identical over 11 bases. The CDR3 is 18 residues long. Germline CDR1 reads MGHRA; CDR2 reads YSYEKL. V was clipped by 3 bases and J by 6 bases; unmatched bases: 13. The CDR3 protein is CASSHRLAGYPSLNEQFF. The CDR3 DNA is TGCGCCAGCAGCCACCGACTAGCGGGATATCCGTCTCTCAATGAGCAGTTCTTC.